These 27 T cell receptor beta chains were all obtained from the same sample, sequenced in a study of T cell responses to AZD1222 COVID-19 vaccine. Repertoires were generated with immunoSEQ multiplex PCR, while TCRdb's copy carries only in-frame clones and drops some. The table lists approximately 15,000 clones, approximately 90% of them singletons, with roughly 3% in the top ten. Sequencing used peripheral blood, obtained 28 days after the second AZD1222 dose. The receptors here all came from an adult who received the AZD1222 COVID-19 vaccine.

The chain has TRBV20-1 and TRBJ2-7; TRBD2 aligns across 9 bases. Germline V lookup: CDR1 DFQATT, CDR2 SNEGSKA (reference sequence). V dropped 3 bases and J dropped 2; count of bases not matched to a gene: 11. The CDR3 runs to 16 residues. CDR3 protein: CSASKESGRMPYEQYF. CDR3 DNA sequence: TGCAGTGCTAGTAAGGAAAGCGGGAGGATGCCCTACGAGCAGTACTTC.

V gene TRBV20-1 combines with J gene TRBJ2-7, with 15 bases identical to TRBD2. In germline, CDR1 is DFQATT, CDR2 SNEGSKA (reference sequence). Trimming removed 3 bases from V and 6 bases from J; junction bases left unmatched: 6. This CDR3 spans 15 amino acids. The CDR3 sequence: CSASGLAGGQGEQYF. CDR3 nucleotides: TGCAGTGCTAGTGGACTAGCGGGAGGGCAGGGCGAGCAGTACTTC.

The chain combines TRBV7-9 with TRBJ1-4; D may be TRBD1 (5 bases). The germline V and J ends were trimmed by 5 bases and 3 bases, with 16 bases remaining between them. The CDR3 spans 16 residues. CDR1 and CDR2 from the germline V gene are SEHNR and FQNEAQ (reference sequence). Here the CDR3 reads CASSPQGGQSNEKLFF. CDR3 coding DNA: TGTGCCAGCAGCCCCCAGGGAGGGCAGTCTAATGAAAAACTGTTTTTT.

CDR3 loop: CASSLALVAEGAFF. In DNA form, the CDR3 reads TGTGCCAGCAGCTTAGCGCTAGTTGCAGAAGGAGCTTTCTTT. V is TRBV7-9 and J is TRBJ1-1; D not resolved. Trimming left V 0 bases short and J 10 bases short, with 15 bases between. Per germline, CDR1 SEHNR and CDR2 FQNEAQ (reference sequence). The CDR3 has 14 residues.

The rearrangement uses TRBV28 and TRBJ1-4, with no clear D. Germline assignment: CDR1 MDHEN and CDR2 SYDVKM. V was cut by 6 bases and J by 9 bases, with 20 bases left in between. The CDR3 is made up of 15 amino acids. In DNA, the CDR3 is TGTGCCAGCAGCCGCTCCGGCGAGTCAAGGCAAAAACTGTTTTTT. Translation gives CASSRSGESRQKLFF.

The chain employs TRBV19 and TRBJ1-2; possibly TRBD1 for D (5 bases). Germline V gene sequence: CDR1 LNHDA, CDR2 SQIVND (reference sequence). This CDR3 comprises 10 residues. V lost 6 bases to trimming and J lost 10 bases, with 9 bases between them. As DNA, the CDR3 is TGTGCCAGTAGAAGGGACCTCTACACCTTC. It codes for CASRRDLYTF.

For this clone: Other nucleotide sequences in the sample specify the same CDR3. The chain carries TRBV6-5 and TRBJ2-7; 9 bases line up with TRBD1. The CDR3 extends over 13 amino acids. The V and J ends lost 5 bases and 4 bases, in that order; junction bases with no gene match: 3. The germline gives CDR1 MNHEY, CDR2 SVGAGI. CDR3: CASSRDREYEQYF. The CDR3 DNA reads as TGTGCCAGCAGTCGGGACAGGGAATACGAGCAGTACTTC.

The chain couples TRBV6-2 or TRBV6-3 to TRBJ2-3; a weak D match, TRBD2 (5 bases). The V end lost 0 bases, the J end lost 7 bases, and 14 bases lay between the germline ends. This CDR3 has 15 residues. Germline CDR1 is MNHEY and CDR2 is SVGEGT. CDR3 loop: CASSYSEAISNTQYF. The CDR3 nucleotides are TGTGCCAGCAGTTACTCGGAGGCAATTAGCAATACGCAGTATTTT.

The genes are TRBV7-9 and TRBJ1-1, with D perhaps TRBD1 (6 bases). V was shortened by 5 bases and J by 1 base, with 11 bases between the two germline ends. The CDR3 covers 14 residues. Germline V gives CDR1 SEHNR, CDR2 FQNEAQ (reference sequence). The CDR3 nucleotides read TGTGCCAGCAGCAAGGGGGTCCGGAACACTGAAGCTTTCTTT. Translation gives CASSKGVRNTEAFF. The full variable domain, rest sourced from reference TRBV7-9 and TRBJ1-1, is DTGVSQNPRHKITKRGQNVTFRCDPISEHNRLYWYRQTLGQGPEFLTYFQNEAQLEKSRLLSDRFSAERPKGSFSTLEIQRTEQGDSAMYLCASSKGVRNTEAFFGQGTRLTVV.

V gene TRBV19 combines with J gene TRBJ1-2, with 9 bases matching TRBD1. The CDR3 is 14 residues long. V lost 5 bases to trimming and J lost 3 bases; unmatched junction nucleotides: 4. Germline values: CDR1 LNHDA, CDR2 SQIVND (reference sequence). The CDR3 loop is CASSATGGYYGYTF. The CDR3 DNA follows: TGTGCCAGTAGTGCGACAGGGGGGTACTATGGCTACACCTTC.

The V and J genes are TRBV18 and TRBJ1-4; a possible D gene is TRBD1 (5 bases). CDR3 length: 13 amino acids. The germline gives CDR1 KGHSH, CDR2 LQKENI. Trimming removed 1 base at V and 7 bases at J, with 7 bases between. Here the CDR3 DNA reads TGTGCCAGCTCACCACTTGGGGGTGAAAAACTGTTTTTT. It translates to CASSPLGGEKLFF.

The chain links TRBV2 to TRBJ2-1; the match to TRBD2 covers 10 bases. The CDR3 has 14 amino acids. V gave up 6 bases and J gave up 7 bases; unmatched junction bases: 6. The V gene's germline CDR1 is SNHLY and CDR2 FYNNEI. The CDR3 region is CASSGTSAVNEQFF. Here the CDR3 DNA reads TGTGCCAGCAGCGGGACTAGCGCGGTGAATGAGCAGTTCTTC.

This sequence joins TRBV6-2 or TRBV6-3 and TRBJ1-4; D may be TRBD1 (5 bases). The CDR3 length is 15 residues. The ends were cut back, 7 bases at V and 0 bases at J, with 12 bases in the middle. Germline-derived CDR1 and CDR2 are MNHEY and SVGEGT. This CDR3 is CASTPRQTTNEKLFF. In DNA form, the CDR3 reads TGTGCCAGCACCCCTAGACAGACAACTAATGAAAAACTGTTTTTT.

The chain carries TRBV28 and TRBJ2-7; 10 bases are a match to TRBD1. CDR3 size: 15 residues. CDR1 and CDR2 from the germline V gene are MDHEN and SYDVKM. The junction had 12 bases not matched to a gene; V was cut back by 6 bases and J by 7 bases. CDR3 loop: CASRPTGTGVGEQYF. The CDR3 DNA sequence: TGTGCCAGCAGGCCTACCGGGACAGGGGTTGGGGAGCAGTACTTC.

The rearrangement joins TRBV28 to TRBJ2-2; no firm D call. V was pared by 3 bases and J by 6 bases, with 8 bases between. Germline-derived CDR1 and CDR2 are MDHEN and SYDVKM. This CDR3 is 13 amino acids long. The CDR3 nucleotides are TGTGCCAGCAGTTTTTTCGTCTCCGGGGAGCTGTTTTTT. As protein: CASSFFVSGELFF.

V and J are TRBV7-2 and TRBJ2-1; TRBD1 aligns across 8 bases. V lost 2 bases, J lost 5 bases, and 8 bases stayed unmatched. Germline V gene data show CDR1 as SGHTA and CDR2 as FQGNSA. The CDR3 totals 16 residues. The DNA of the CDR3 is TGTGCCAGCAGCTTACACCGGGACAGGCCTAACAATGAGCAGTTCTTC. Translated: CASSLHRDRPNNEQFF.

The chain couples TRBV5-4 to TRBJ2-7; 11 nucleotides match TRBD2. CDR3 length: 18 residues. Germline V gene data show CDR1 as SGHNT and CDR2 as YYREEE (reference sequence). J lost 1 base, V lost 7 bases, and 16 bases had no gene match. CDR3 loop: CASGSGGSGRGGSYEQYF. The CDR3 nucleotides read TGTGCCAGCGGGTCCGGCGGTAGCGGGAGGGGCGGGTCCTACGAGCAGTACTTC.

The CDR3 sequence is CASSQGETPTDTQYF. The CDR3 DNA follows: TGTGCCAGCAGCCAAGGTGAGACCCCCACAGATACGCAGTATTTT. The V gene is TRBV3-1 (or the pseudogene TRBV3-2), the J gene TRBJ2-3; D uncertain. The CDR3 totals 15 residues. The germline CDR1 and CDR2 sequences are LGHDT and YNNKEL (reference sequence). Trimming took 1 base from V and 2 from J, leaving 10 bases between them.

The CDR3 loop is CASSQWTGKETQYF. In nucleotides, the CDR3 is TGTGCCAGCAGCCAGTGGACAGGGAAAGAGACCCAGTACTTC. V is TRBV14 and J is TRBJ2-5; the match to TRBD1 covers 8 bases. Germline-derived CDR1 and CDR2 are SGHDN and FVKESK. The CDR3 totals 14 residues. V lost 3 bases to trimming and J lost 3 bases; unmatched junction nucleotides: 3.

V and J are TRBV6-4 and TRBJ1-2, with D hard to call. Germline V gene data show CDR1 as MRHNA and CDR2 as SNTAGT. V dropped 2 bases and J dropped 3 bases, with 10 bases sitting between them. The CDR3 totals 14 residues. The CDR3, as DNA: TGTGCCAGCAGTGACATGGCAGGAGACTATGGCTACACCTTC. Translating it yields CASSDMAGDYGYTF.

The V call is TRBV28, the J call TRBJ1-2; TRBD1 might be the D (6 bases). V lost 6 bases to trimming and J lost 7 bases, with 18 bases between them. The CDR3 totals 14 residues. Germline V lookup: CDR1 MDHEN, CDR2 SYDVKM. CDR3 coding DNA: TGTGCCAGCAGGCCCCCGGGGGGGGCGCGTGGCTACACCTTC. This codes for CASRPPGGARGYTF.

This chain uses TRBV7-2 with TRBJ1-3; the D is unclear. V gave up 1 base and J gave up 1 base, with 11 bases separating them. The germline gives CDR1 SGHTA, CDR2 FQGNSA. CDR3 length equals 16 residues. CDR3 sequence: CASSLVGGRSGNTIYF. The CDR3 nucleotides read TGTGCCAGCAGCTTAGTGGGAGGCCGATCTGGAAACACCATATATTTT.

Only one count was recorded for this clone. The chain employs TRBV7-2 and TRBJ2-5; possible D gene TRBD1, 5 bases. Germline CDR1 and CDR2: SGHTA and FQGNSA. This CDR3 region has 14 residues. Trimming took off 4 bases at V and 1 base at J, with 10 bases between the two ends. The CDR3 bases are TGTGCCAGCAGCTCCCTAGGGGTCCAAGAGACCCAGTACTTC. Protein sequence: CASSSLGVQETQYF.

The chain is built from TRBV24-1 and TRBJ2-7; no clear D. The germline CDR1 and CDR2 sequences are KGHDR and SFDVKD. Trimming removed 2 bases from V and 3 bases from J, with 7 bases in between. The CDR3 length is 13 residues. This CDR3 is CATSDSNYYEQYF. In DNA, the CDR3 is TGTGCCACCAGTGATTCGAATTACTACGAGCAGTACTTC.

This clone was detected only once. This chain uses TRBV5-1 with TRBJ1-6; D ambiguous. The CDR3 loop spans 13 amino acids. Per germline, CDR1 SGHRS and CDR2 YFSETQ. Trimming stripped 4 bases from V and 8 bases from J, with 10 bases between. The CDR3 nucleotides read TGCGCCAGCAGCGGCGAGGGTGATTCACCCCTCCACTTT. It is translated as CASSGEGDSPLHF.

This sequence joins TRBV7-9 and TRBJ1-1, with D uncertain. The CDR3 covers 13 residues. Trimming cost V 7 bases and J 4 bases, with 13 bases left between them. Germline V gives CDR1 SEHNR, CDR2 FQNEAQ (reference sequence). The CDR3 is CASNPPWGTEAFF. CDR3 bases: TGTGCCAGCAACCCACCCTGGGGCACTGAAGCTTTCTTT.

This chain links TRBV28 with TRBJ2-5; 7 bases match TRBD1. Trimming took 4 bases from V and 2 from J; bases not matched to a gene: 4. The CDR3 covers 14 residues. Germline CDR1 reads MDHEN; CDR2 reads SYDVKM. CDR3 sequence reads: CASSSTGVQETQYF. CDR3 DNA: TGTGCCAGCAGTTCCACAGGGGTTCAAGAGACCCAGTACTTC.